The 2 T cell receptor beta chains presented below share a single source sample, sequenced in a study of T cell responses to AZD1222 COVID-19 vaccine. Clones were sequenced by immunoSEQ multiplex PCR, and TCRdb holds only the in-frame ones, with some missing. The table has over 85,000 clones, 85% to 95% seen once; the top ten hold under 10%. The sample was peripheral blood, taken on day 0 of AZD1222 vaccination. The receptors shown here come from an adult in good health.

The chain links TRBV4-1 to TRBJ2-4; D not resolved. CDR1 is MGHRA, CDR2 YSYEKL, per germline. Trimming took off 0 bases at V and 2 bases at J, with 8 bases between the two ends. The CDR3 sequence is 15 residues long. Written as DNA, the CDR3 is TGCGCCAGCAGCCAAGAAAGGCAGACCAAAAACATTCAGTACTTC. It is translated as CASSQERQTKNIQYF.

This clone was detected once. This sequence joins TRBV5-4 and TRBJ1-1; 7 bases are shared with TRBD1. There are 15 residues in the CDR3. Trimming removed 5 bases from V and 6 bases from J; junction bases left unmatched: 13. Germline lookup yields CDR1 SGHNT and CDR2 YYREEE (reference sequence). CDR3 DNA sequence: TGTGCCAGCAGTACGATGCACAGGGGAGAGGCTGAAGCTTTCTTT. Amino acid sequence: CASSTMHRGEAEAFF.